The clone carrying this T cell receptor beta chain was seen only once. What it binds is not known. This CDR3 spans 17 amino acids. V lost 4 bases to trimming and J lost 0 bases; unmatched junction nucleotides: 5. Germline CDR1 and CDR2: SGHRS and YFSETQ. The repertoire was sequenced with immunoSEQ multiplex PCR; TCRdb's copy has only in-frame clones and lacks some. The sample contains 170,000 or so clones, 88% of which appear only once. The data were taken from a study of T cell responses to AZD1222 COVID-19 vaccine. Study-wide results and caveats: Repertoire sampling happened only post peak T cell response. Just six AZD1222 recipients were seropositive at baseline. Females made up more of the donors, who were largely white British, and clonal diversity may have come out too low.

Second doses that came at about 4 or about 12 weeks were put together. This receptor was identified in an adult who received the AZD1222 COVID-19 vaccine. The chain couples TRBV5-1 to TRBJ2-3, with 13 bases matching TRBD2. The sample was peripheral blood, taken 28 days after the second AZD1222 dose. Here the CDR3 DNA reads TGCGCCAGCAGCCGAGGACTAGCGGGGGCCAGCACAGATACGCAGTATTTT. Amino acid sequence: CASSRGLAGASTDTQYF. The whole variable domain, remainder taken from reference TRBV5-1 and TRBJ2-3, is KAGVTQTPRYLIKTRGQQVTLSCSPISGHRSVSWYQQTPGQGLQFLFEYFSETQRNKGNFPGRFSGRQFSNSRSEMNVSTLELGDSALYLCASSRGLAGASTDTQYFGPGTRLTVL.